The rows below give T cell receptor beta chains drawn from one sample of a study of cytomegalovirus exposure and HLA in healthy donors. Clones were sequenced by immunoSEQ multiplex PCR, and TCRdb holds only the in-frame ones, with some missing. The repertoire includes 240,000 or so clones, 86% of them detected once, and around 1.2% sits in the top ten. Sequenced material: PBMCs. The source of these receptors is a woman in her twenties or thirties in good health and CMV-seropositive. Each CDR3 is given with its conserved first and last residue. Each record gives: CDR3 length, clone size, J gene, V gene, D gene, CDR3 protein, CDR3 DNA. The D gene is left open where the match is weak. Size is omitted from some rows. Given values are once, few, many or a class for expanded clones.

>12|NA|TRBJ2-7|TRBV11-2|NA
CASSLDLAEQYF
TGTGCCAGCAGCTTAGATCTAGCGGAGCAGTACTTC
>14|NA|TRBJ2-2|TRBV5-6|TRBD1
CASSLRGHGGELFF
TGTGCCAGCAGCTTGAGGGGGCATGGCGGGGAGCTGTTTTTT
>16|NA|TRBJ2-3|TRBV13|TRBD1
CASSLVTGGPPDTQYF
TGTGCCAGCAGCTTAGTAACAGGGGGCCCCCCAGATACGCAGTATTTT
>16|NA|TRBJ2-7|TRBV5-1|NA
CASSLVGTPSSYEQYF
TGCGCCAGCAGCTTGGTCGGGACTCCAAGCTCCTACGAGCAGTACTTC
>14|few|TRBJ1-2|TRBV2|NA
CASSEIDSNYGYTF
TGTGCCAGCAGTGAAATTGACAGTAACTATGGCTACACCTTC
>13|NA|TRBJ2-7|TRBV30|TRBD2
CAWEREGRREQYF
TGTGCCTGGGAGCGGGAGGGCCGTAGGGAGCAGTACTTC
>16|NA|TRBJ2-1|TRBV5-1|TRBD2
CASSLVRESSYNEQFF
TGCGCCAGCAGCTTGGTGCGGGAGAGCTCCTACAATGAGCAGTTCTTC
>14|NA|TRBJ1-1|TRBV27|TRBD1
CASSNPGQGIEAFF
TGTGCCAGCAGTAATCCGGGACAGGGGATTGAAGCTTTCTTT
>13|NA|TRBJ1-5|TRBV7-9|NA
CASMTGVSGPQHF
TGTGCCAGCATGACAGGCGTCTCGGGGCCCCAGCATTTT
>15|NA|TRBJ2-1|TRBV7-9|TRBD2
CASSSAGLGYNEQFF
TGTGCCAGCAGCTCCGCGGGACTAGGCTACAATGAGCAGTTCTTC
>14|NA|TRBJ1-2|TRBV7-2|TRBD1
CASSSFWTGYGYTF
TGTGCCAGCAGCAGTTTTTGGACAGGCTATGGCTACACCTTC
>13|NA|TRBJ1-1|TRBV30|NA
CAWGQSRNTEAFF
TGTGCCTGGGGACAGTCGAGGAACACTGAAGCTTTCTTT
>14|NA|TRBJ2-3|TRBV6-1|TRBD1
CASSDQQGTDTQYF
TGTGCCAGCAGTGACCAACAGGGGACAGATACGCAGTATTTT
>14|NA|TRBJ2-2|TRBV6-5|NA
CASIGLAFTGELFF
TGTGCCAGCATCGGTCTAGCGTTCACCGGGGAGCTGTTTTTT
>18|NA|TRBJ2-3|TRBV13|TRBD2
CASSFGLAGGGGTDTQYF
TGTGCCAGCAGCTTTGGACTAGCGGGAGGCGGGGGCACAGATACGCAGTATTTT
>15|NA|TRBJ2-3|TRBV28|TRBD2
CASSQAGGGSDTQYF
TGTGCCAGCAGTCAAGCGGGAGGAGGCTCAGATACGCAGTATTTT
>14|once|TRBJ2-1|TRBV29-1|TRBD2
CSGGGGSAYNEQFF
TGCAGCGGGGGAGGCGGGAGCGCCTACAATGAGCAGTTCTTC
>11|NA|TRBJ2-1|TRBV7-2|NA
CASSLLYEQFF
TGTGCCAGCAGCTTACTCTATGAGCAGTTCTTC
>14|NA|TRBJ2-3|TRBV27|NA
CASSFGGSGDTQYF
TGTGCCAGCAGTTTTGGAGGGAGTGGAGATACGCAGTATTTT
>13|NA|TRBJ2-3|TRBV7-9|NA
CASSKSGVDTQYF
TGTGCCAGCAGCAAATCAGGGGTGGATACGCAGTATTTT
>15|NA|TRBJ2-7|TRBV7-9|NA
CASSLGTRGSYEQYF
TGTGCCAGCAGCTTGGGTACACGGGGCTCCTACGAGCAGTACTTC
>13|NA|TRBJ2-7|TRBV27|NA
CASSVGQPYEQYF
TGTGCCAGCAGTGTTGGACAGCCTTACGAGCAGTACTTC
>13|few|TRBJ1-5|TRBV19|NA
CASSIAPDQPQHF
TGTGCCAGTAGTATCGCCCCAGATCAGCCCCAGCATTTT
>16|NA|TRBJ1-1|TRBV28|TRBD1
CASSSAGQLKNTEAFF
TGTGCCAGCAGTTCCGCGGGACAGCTAAAGAACACTGAAGCTTTCTTT
>15|NA|TRBJ1-4|TRBV18|TRBD1
CASSTGSTGPEKLFF
TGTGCCAGCTCAACCGGGTCGACAGGGCCGGAAAAACTGTTTTTT
>11|once|TRBJ2-1|TRBV19|NA
CASSITNEQFF
TGTGCCAGTAGTATAACAAATGAGCAGTTCTTC
>17|NA|TRBJ2-7|TRBV29-1|TRBD1
CSVIRIGTGMGGYEQYF
TGCAGCGTTATACGGATCGGGACAGGCATGGGGGGATACGAGCAGTACTTC
>14|NA|TRBJ2-7|TRBV25-1|NA
CASSESSGAYEQYF
TGTGCCAGCAGTGAATCGTCAGGGGCCTACGAGCAGTACTTC
>15|NA|TRBJ1-2|TRBV19|NA
CASTPGQTNNYGYTF
TGTGCCAGTACCCCCGGACAGACCAATAACTATGGCTACACCTTC
>14|NA|TRBJ1-5|TRBV4-1|NA
CASSRRTTDQPQHF
TGCGCCAGCAGCCGCCGGACAACCGATCAGCCCCAGCATTTT
>14|NA|TRBJ1-1|TRBV28|NA
CASSSPGQNTEAFF
TGTGCCAGCAGTTCCCCGGGACAGAACACTGAAGCTTTCTTT
>16|NA|TRBJ2-1|TRBV9|NA
CASSPFSGRAYNEQFF
TGTGCCAGCAGCCCATTCAGTGGGAGAGCCTACAATGAGCAGTTCTTC
>16|NA|TRBJ2-3|TRBV7-8|NA
CASSPPLAGSTDTQYF
TGTGCCAGCAGCCCACCGCTCGCGGGATCCACAGATACGCAGTATTTT
>13|NA|TRBJ2-7|TRBV14|NA
CASSQNYDYEQYF
TGTGCCAGCAGCCAAAACTACGACTACGAGCAGTACTTC
>14|NA|TRBJ1-4|TRBV18|NA
CASSPGGSNEKLFF
TGTGCCAGCTCACCGGGGGGGAGTAATGAAAAACTGTTTTTT
>16|once|TRBJ1-1|TRBV6-6|NA
CASSYWDSPMNTEAFF
TGTGCCAGCAGTTACTGGGACTCTCCAATGAACACTGAAGCTTTCTTT
>14|once|TRBJ2-1|TRBV6-5|TRBD2
CASYASGGGNEQFF
TGTGCCAGCTACGCTAGCGGGGGGGGAAATGAGCAGTTCTTC